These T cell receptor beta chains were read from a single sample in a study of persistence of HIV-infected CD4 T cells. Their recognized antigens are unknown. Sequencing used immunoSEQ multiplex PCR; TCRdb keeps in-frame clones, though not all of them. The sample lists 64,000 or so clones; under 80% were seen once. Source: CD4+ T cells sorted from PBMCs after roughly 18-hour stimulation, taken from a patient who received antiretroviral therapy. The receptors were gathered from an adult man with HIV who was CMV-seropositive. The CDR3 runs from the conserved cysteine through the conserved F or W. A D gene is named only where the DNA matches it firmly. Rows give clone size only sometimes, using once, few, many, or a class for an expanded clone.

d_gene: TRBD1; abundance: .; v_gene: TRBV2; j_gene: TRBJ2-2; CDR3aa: CASSGGQGHTGELFF; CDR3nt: TGTGCCAGCAGTGGGGGACAGGGTCACACCGGGGAGCTGTTTTTT
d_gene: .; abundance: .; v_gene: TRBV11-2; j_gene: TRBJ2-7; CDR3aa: CASSLDWAGPSYEQYF; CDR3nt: TGTGCCAGCAGCTTAGATTGGGCAGGACCTTCCTACGAGCAGTACTTC
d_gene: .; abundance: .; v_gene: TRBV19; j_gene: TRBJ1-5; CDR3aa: CASMEGLGNQPQHF; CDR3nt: TGTGCCAGTATGGAGGGGTTGGGCAATCAGCCCCAGCATTTT
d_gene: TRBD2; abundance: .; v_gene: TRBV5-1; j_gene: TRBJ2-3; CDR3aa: CASSLRLAGGQGVTDTQYF; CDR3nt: TGCGCCAGCAGCTTGCGGCTAGCGGGGGGCCAAGGTGTCACAGATACGCAGTATTTT
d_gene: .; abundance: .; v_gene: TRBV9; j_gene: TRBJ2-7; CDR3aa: CASSDRVGAEQYF; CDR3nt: TGTGCCAGCAGCGACAGGGTAGGGGCCGAGCAGTACTTC
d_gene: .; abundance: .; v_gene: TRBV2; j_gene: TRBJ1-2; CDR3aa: CASSSDNYGYTF; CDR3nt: TGTGCCAGCAGCTCGGATAACTATGGCTACACCTTC
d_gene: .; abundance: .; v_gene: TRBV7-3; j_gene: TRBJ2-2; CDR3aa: CASGSGYNTGELFF; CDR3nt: TGTGCCAGCGGGAGCGGGTATAACACCGGGGAGCTGTTTTTT
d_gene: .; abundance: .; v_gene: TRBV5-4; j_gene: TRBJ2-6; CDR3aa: CASSPSPSGANVLTF; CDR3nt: TGTGCCAGCAGCCCCTCCCCCTCTGGGGCCAACGTCCTGACTTTC
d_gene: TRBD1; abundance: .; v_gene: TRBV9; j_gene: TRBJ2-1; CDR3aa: CASSLRSQGPNEQFF; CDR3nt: TGTGCCAGCAGCCTGCGGTCACAGGGGCCCAATGAGCAGTTCTTC
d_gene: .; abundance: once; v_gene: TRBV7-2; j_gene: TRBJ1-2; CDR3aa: CASSFGKGDYGYTF; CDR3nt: TGTGCCAGCAGCTTTGGGAAGGGGGACTATGGCTACACCTTC
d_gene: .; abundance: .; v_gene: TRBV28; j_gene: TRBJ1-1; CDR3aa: CASSSVWGEAFF; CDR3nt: TGTGCCAGCAGTTCGGTATGGGGCGAAGCTTTCTTT
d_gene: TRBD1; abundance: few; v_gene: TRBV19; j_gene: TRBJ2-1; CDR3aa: CASQSDRGAYNEQFF; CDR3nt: TGTGCCTCCCAGTCCGACAGGGGGGCCTACAATGAGCAGTTCTTC
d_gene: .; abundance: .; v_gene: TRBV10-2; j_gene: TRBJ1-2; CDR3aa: CASSESSTGGGYGYTF; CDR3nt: TGCGCCAGCAGTGAGTCGTCGACGGGTGGTGGCTATGGCTACACCTTC
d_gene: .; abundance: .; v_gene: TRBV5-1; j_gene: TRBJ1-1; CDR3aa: CASSLGGVTTEAFF; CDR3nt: TGCGCCAGCAGCTTGGGGGGAGTAACTACTGAAGCTTTCTTT
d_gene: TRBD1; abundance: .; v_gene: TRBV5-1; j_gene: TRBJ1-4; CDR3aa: CASSFASAGGREKLFF; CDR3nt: TGCGCCAGCAGCTTCGCGTCGGCAGGGGGACGGGAAAAACTGTTTTTT
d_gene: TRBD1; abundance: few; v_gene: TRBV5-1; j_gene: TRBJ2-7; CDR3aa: CASTPGTAPYEQYF; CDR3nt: TGCGCCAGCACGCCCGGGACAGCCCCCTACGAGCAGTACTTC
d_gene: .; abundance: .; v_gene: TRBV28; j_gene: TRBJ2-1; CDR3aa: CASSLMSSYNEQFF; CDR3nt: TGTGCCAGCAGCCTCATGAGCTCCTACAATGAGCAGTTCTTC
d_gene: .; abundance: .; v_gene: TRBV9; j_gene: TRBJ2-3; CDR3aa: CASSDSSVFTDTQYF; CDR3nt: TGTGCCAGCAGCGACTCCAGCGTGTTCACAGATACGCAGTATTTT
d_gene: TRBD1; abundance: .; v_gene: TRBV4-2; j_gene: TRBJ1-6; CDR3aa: CASSPGGDSNSPLHF; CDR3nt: TGTGCCAGCAGCCCGGGTGGGGACAGCAATTCACCCCTCCACTTT
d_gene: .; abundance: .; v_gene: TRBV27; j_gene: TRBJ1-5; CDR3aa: CASSAVATGPKPQHF; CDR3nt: TGTGCCAGCAGCGCGGTGGCCACAGGCCCGAAGCCCCAGCATTTT
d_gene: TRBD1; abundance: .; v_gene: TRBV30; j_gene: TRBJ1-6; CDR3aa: CAWTRDRGPPLHF; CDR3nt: TGTGCCTGGACTCGGGACAGGGGACCACCCCTCCACTTT
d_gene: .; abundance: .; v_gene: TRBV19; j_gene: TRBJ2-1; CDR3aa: CASRGWGDPYNEQFF; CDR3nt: TGTGCCAGTAGAGGCTGGGGGGACCCTTACAATGAGCAGTTCTTC
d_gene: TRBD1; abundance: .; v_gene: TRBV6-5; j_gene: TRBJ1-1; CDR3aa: CASRYQGGTEAFF; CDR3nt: TGTGCCAGCAGATATCAGGGGGGGACTGAAGCTTTCTTT
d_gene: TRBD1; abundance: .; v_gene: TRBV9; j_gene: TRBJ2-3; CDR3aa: CASSAPPGQGMRGSTDTQYF; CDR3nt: TGTGCCAGCAGCGCCCCCCCGGGACAGGGTATGCGAGGAAGCACAGATACGCAGTATTTT
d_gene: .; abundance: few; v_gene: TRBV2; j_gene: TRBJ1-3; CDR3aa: CASSEMGAAGNTIYF; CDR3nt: TGTGCCAGCAGTGAAATGGGGGCTGCTGGAAACACCATATATTTT
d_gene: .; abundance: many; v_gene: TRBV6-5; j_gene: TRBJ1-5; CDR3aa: CASSYSVQVRPQHF; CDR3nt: TGTGCCAGCAGTTACTCGGTCCAGGTACGGCCCCAGCATTTT
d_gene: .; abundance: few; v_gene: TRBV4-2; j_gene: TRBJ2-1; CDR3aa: CASSREWGMRGSYNEQFF; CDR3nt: TGTGCCAGCAGCCGTGAGTGGGGGATGAGGGGTTCCTACAATGAGCAGTTCTTC
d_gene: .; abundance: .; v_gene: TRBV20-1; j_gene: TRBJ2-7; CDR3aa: CSARKDYEQYF; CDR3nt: TGCAGTGCTAGAAAAGACTACGAGCAGTACTTC
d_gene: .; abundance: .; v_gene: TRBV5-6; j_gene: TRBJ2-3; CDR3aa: CASSRWGNLETDTQYF; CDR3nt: TGTGCCAGCAGCCGCTGGGGCAATCTAGAGACAGATACGCAGTATTTT
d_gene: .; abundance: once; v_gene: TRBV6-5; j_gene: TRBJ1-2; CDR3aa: CASSYKRGPGYTF; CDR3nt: TGTGCCAGCAGTTACAAAAGGGGCCCTGGCTACACCTTC
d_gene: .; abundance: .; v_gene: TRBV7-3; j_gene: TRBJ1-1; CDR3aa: CASSFGRDTEAFF; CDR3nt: TGTGCCAGCAGCTTCGGGCGGGACACTGAAGCTTTCTTT
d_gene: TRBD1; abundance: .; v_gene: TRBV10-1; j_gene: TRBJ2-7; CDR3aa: CASSGEGQGAYEQYF; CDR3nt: TGCGCCAGCAGTGGCGAAGGACAGGGGGCCTACGAGCAGTACTTC
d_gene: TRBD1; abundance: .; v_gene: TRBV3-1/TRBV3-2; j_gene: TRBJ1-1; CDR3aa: CASSHRTGGNEAFF; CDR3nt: TGTGCCAGCAGCCACCGGACAGGGGGCAATGAAGCTTTCTTT
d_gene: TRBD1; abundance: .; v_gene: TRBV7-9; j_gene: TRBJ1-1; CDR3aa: CASHRRTGMNTEAFF; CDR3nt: TGTGCCAGCCATCGGAGGACAGGGATGAACACTGAAGCTTTCTTT
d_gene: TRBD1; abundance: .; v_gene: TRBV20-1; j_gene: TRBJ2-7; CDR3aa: CSAKGAPEQYF; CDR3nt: TGCAGTGCTAAGGGGGCGCCCGAGCAGTACTTC
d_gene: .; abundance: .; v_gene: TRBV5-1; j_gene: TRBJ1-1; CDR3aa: CASSAGHRDIGGAFF; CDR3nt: TGCGCCAGCAGCGCCGGCCACAGGGATATAGGGGGAGCTTTCTTT
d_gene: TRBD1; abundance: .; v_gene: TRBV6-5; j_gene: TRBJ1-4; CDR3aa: CASSQEGQGREKLFF; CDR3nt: TGTGCCAGCAGCCAAGAGGGACAGGGAAGAGAAAAACTGTTTTTT
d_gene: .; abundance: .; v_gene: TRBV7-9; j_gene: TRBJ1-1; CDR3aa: CASSFRVDTEAFF; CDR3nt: TGTGCCAGCAGCTTCAGGGTAGACACTGAAGCTTTCTTT
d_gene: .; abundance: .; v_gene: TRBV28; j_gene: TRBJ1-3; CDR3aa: CASSLAVYSGNTIYF; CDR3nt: TGTGCCAGCAGTTTAGCCGTGTACTCTGGAAACACCATATATTTT
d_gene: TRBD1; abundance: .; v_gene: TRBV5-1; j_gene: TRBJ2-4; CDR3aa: CASSLGDRDVNIQYF; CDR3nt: TGCGCCAGCAGCTTGGGGGACAGGGATGTGAACATTCAGTACTTC
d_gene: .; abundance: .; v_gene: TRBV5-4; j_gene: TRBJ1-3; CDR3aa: CASSLAGASSGNTIYF; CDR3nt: TGTGCCAGCAGCTTGGCGGGGGCCTCCTCTGGAAACACCATATATTTT
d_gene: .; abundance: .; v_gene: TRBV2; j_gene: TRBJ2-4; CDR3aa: CASSALGQGSGNIQYF; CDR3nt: TGTGCCAGCAGTGCGTTAGGGCAGGGATCAGGAAACATTCAGTACTTC
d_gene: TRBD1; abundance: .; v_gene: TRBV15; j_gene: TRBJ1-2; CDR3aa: CATSRDIGGEGYTF; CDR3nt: TGTGCCACCAGCAGAGACATAGGGGGCGAGGGCTACACCTTC
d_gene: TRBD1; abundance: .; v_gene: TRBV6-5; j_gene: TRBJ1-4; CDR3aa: CASSFGQGGDEKLFF; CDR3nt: TGTGCCAGCAGTTTCGGACAGGGGGGGGATGAAAAACTGTTTTTT
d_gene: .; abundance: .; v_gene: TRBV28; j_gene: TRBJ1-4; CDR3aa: CASTLGGREKLFF; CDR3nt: TGTGCCAGCACTCTGGGGGGCCGAGAAAAACTGTTTTTT
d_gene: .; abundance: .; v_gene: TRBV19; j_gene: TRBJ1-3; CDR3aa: CASSSGSSGNTIYF; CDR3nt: TGTGCCAGTAGTAGCGGCAGCTCTGGAAACACCATATATTTT
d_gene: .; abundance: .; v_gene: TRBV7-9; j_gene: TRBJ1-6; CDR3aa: CASSRGEQRDSPLHF; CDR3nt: TGTGCCAGCAGCCGGGGGGAACAGAGGGATTCACCCCTCCACTTT
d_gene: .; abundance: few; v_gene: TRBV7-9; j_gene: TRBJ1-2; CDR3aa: CASSLGEYGYTF; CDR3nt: TGTGCCAGCAGCTTAGGCGAATATGGCTACACCTTC
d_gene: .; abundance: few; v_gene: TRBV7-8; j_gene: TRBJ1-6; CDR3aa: CASSPSVDIGSYKSPLHF; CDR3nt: TGTGCCAGCAGCCCATCGGTGGACATAGGGTCTTATAAGTCACCCCTCCACTTT
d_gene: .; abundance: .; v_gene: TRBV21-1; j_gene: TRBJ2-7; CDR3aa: CASSNSGTGSSYEQYF; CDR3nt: TGTGCCAGCAGCAATTCCGGGACAGGGAGTTCCTACGAGCAGTACTTC
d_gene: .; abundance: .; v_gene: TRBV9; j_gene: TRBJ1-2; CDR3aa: CASSVTPDSYGYTF; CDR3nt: TGTGCCAGCAGCGTAACCCCCGACAGCTATGGCTACACCTTC
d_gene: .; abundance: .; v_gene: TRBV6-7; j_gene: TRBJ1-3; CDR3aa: CASSYVSEFRETGNTIYF; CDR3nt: TGTGCCAGCAGTTACGTAAGTGAGTTCAGAGAAACTGGAAACACCATATATTTT
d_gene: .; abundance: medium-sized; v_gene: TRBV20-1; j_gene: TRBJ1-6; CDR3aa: CSASRTVDSPLHF; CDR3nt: TGCAGTGCCAGTAGGACGGTCGATTCACCCCTCCACTTT
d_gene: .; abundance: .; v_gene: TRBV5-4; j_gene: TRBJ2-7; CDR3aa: CASSRDTSYEQYF; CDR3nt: TGTGCCAGCAGCCGGGACACCTCCTACGAGCAGTACTTC
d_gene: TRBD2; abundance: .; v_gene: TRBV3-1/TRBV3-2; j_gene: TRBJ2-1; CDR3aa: CASSRTGGQNEQFF; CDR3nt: TGTGCCAGCAGCCGAACGGGGGGGCAAAATGAGCAGTTCTTC
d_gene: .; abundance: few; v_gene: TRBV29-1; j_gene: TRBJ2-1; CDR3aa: CSTRPQVDEQFF; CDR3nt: TGCAGCACGAGGCCGCAAGTCGATGAGCAGTTCTTC
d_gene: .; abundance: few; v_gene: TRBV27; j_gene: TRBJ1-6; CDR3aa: CASSLKPGYNSPLHF; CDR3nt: TGTGCCAGCAGTTTAAAACCAGGATATAATTCACCCCTCCACTTT